The present T cell receptor (beta chain) was sequenced within a study of blood T cell repertoires in COVID-19. TCRdb's copy holds only in-frame clones and misses some; the assay was immunoSEQ multiplex PCR. The repertoire holds about 220,000 clones, 65% to 85% seen once, with under 3.5% in the top ten. The CDR3 is made up of 17 amino acids. Germline CDR1 MGHDK, CDR2 SYGVNS. V lost 2 bases and J lost 4; bases outside the gene matches: 10. The study drew participants aged about 18 to 90 years from approximately 23 US areas. Cohort allocation depended upon clinical history that participants reported. Cohort 3 donors were reported recovered after two negative PCRs, clearance, or symptom resolution.

The chain uses TRBV25-1 and TRBJ2-5; 10 bases align to TRBD2. The sequence came from a woman aged 60-75 years who had recovered from COVID-19. Specimen: PBMCs or T cells enriched from blood (not recorded which). The CDR3 nucleotides are TGTGCCAGCAGTGAACCTAGCGGGAGAGGGCCCGGAGAGACCCAGTACTTC. This gives the protein CASSEPSGRGPGETQYF.